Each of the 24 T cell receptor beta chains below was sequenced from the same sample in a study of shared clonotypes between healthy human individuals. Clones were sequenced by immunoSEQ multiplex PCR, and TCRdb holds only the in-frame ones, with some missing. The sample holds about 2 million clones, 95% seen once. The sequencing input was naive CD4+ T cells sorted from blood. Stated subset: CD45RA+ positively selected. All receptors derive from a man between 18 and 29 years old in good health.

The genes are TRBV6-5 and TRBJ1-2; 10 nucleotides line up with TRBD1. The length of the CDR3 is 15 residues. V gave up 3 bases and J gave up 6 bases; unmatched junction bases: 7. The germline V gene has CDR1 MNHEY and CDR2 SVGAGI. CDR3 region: CASSYVTGGVNGYTF. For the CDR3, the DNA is TGTGCCAGCAGTTATGTGACAGGGGGCGTTAATGGCTACACCTTC.

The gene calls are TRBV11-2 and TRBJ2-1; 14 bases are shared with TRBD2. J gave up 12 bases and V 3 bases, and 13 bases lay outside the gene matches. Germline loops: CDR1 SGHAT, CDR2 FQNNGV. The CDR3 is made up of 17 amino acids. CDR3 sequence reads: CASSFAPGLAGEVMQFF. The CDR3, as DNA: TGTGCCAGCAGCTTTGCTCCGGGACTAGCGGGAGAAGTGATGCAGTTCTTC.

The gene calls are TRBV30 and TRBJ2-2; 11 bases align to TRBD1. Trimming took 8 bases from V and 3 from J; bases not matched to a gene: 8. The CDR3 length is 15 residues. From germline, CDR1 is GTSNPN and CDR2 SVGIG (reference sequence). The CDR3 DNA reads TGTGCCGCTGATCCGGGACAGGGGGACACCGGGGAGCTGTTTTTT. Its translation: CAADPGQGDTGELFF.

The chain's CDR3 is CASSQDRSGVGANVLTF. The CDR3 region has the DNA TGCGCCAGCAGCCAAGATCGGTCCGGGGTTGGGGCCAACGTCCTGACTTTC. This sequence joins TRBV4-1 and TRBJ2-6, with D possibly being TRBD2 (5 bases). Germline V gives CDR1 MGHRA, CDR2 YSYEKL. V was pared by 0 bases and J by 3 bases, with 12 bases between. The CDR3 contains 17 residues.

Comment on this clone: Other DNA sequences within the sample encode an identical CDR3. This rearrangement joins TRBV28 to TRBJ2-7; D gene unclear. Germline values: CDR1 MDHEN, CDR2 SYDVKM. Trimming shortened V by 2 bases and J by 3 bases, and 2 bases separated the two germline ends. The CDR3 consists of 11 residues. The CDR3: CASSLDYEQYF. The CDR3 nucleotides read TGTGCCAGCAGTTTAGACTACGAGCAGTACTTC.

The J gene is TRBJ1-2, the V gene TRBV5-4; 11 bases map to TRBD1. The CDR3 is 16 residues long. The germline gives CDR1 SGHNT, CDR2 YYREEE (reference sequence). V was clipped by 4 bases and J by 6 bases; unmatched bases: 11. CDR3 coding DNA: TGTGCCAGCAGCCGCCCCCTGGACAGGGGGCAGGATGGCTACACCTTC. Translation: CASSRPLDRGQDGYTF. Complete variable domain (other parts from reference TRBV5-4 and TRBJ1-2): ETGVTQSPTHLIKTRGQQVTLRCSSQSGHNTVSWYQQALGQGPQFIFQYYREEENGRGNFPPRFSGLQFPNYSSELNVNALELDDSALYLCASSRPLDRGQDGYTFGSGTRLTVV.

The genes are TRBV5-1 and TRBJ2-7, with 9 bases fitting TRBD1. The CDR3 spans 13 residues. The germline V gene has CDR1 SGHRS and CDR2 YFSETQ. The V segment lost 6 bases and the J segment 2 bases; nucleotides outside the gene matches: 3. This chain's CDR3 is CASTRTGAYEQYF. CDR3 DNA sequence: TGCGCCAGCACCCGGACAGGGGCCTACGAGCAGTACTTC. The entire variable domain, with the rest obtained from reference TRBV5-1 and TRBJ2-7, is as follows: KAGVTQTPRYLIKTRGQQVTLSCSPISGHRSVSWYQQTPGQGLQFLFEYFSETQRNKGNFPGRFSGRQFSNSRSEMNVSTLELGDSALYLCASTRTGAYEQYFGPGTRLTVT.

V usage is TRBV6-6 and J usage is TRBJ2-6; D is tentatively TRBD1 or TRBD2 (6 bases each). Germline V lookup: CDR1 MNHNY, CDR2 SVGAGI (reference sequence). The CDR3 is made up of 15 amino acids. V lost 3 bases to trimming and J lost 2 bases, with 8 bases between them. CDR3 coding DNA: TGTGCCAGCAGTTATAGGGGGGCTGGGGCCAACGTCCTGACTTTC. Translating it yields CASSYRGAGANVLTF.

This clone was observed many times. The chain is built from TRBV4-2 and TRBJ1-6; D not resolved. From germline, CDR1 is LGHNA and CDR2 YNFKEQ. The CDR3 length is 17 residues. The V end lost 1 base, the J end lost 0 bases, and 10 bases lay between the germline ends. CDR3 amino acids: CASSQGKGISYNSPLHF. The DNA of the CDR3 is TGTGCCAGCAGCCAAGGGAAAGGGATCTCCTATAATTCACCCCTCCACTTT.

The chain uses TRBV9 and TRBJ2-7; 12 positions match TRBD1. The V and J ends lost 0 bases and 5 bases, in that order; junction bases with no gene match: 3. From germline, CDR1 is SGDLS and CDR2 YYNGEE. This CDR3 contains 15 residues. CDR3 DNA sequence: TGTGCCAGCAGCGTAGGCGGGGACAGGGGGCACGAGCAGTACTTC. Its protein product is CASSVGGDRGHEQYF. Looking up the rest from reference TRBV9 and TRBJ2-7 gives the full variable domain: DSGVTQTPKHLITATGQRVTLRCSPRSGDLSVYWYQQSLDQGLQFLIQYYNGEERAKGNILERFSAQQFPDLHSELNLSSLELGDSALYFCASSVGGDRGHEQYFGPGTRLTVT.

The CDR3 sequence is CASRVLAGAYEQYF. The DNA for the CDR3 is TGTGCCAGCAGAGTCCTAGCGGGAGCCTACGAGCAGTACTTC. V usage is TRBV6-5 and J usage is TRBJ2-7; 10 nucleotides agree with TRBD2. The germline gives CDR1 MNHEY, CDR2 SVGAGI. J was trimmed by 2 bases and V by 6 bases; bases with no gene match: 4. This CDR3 is 14 amino acids long.

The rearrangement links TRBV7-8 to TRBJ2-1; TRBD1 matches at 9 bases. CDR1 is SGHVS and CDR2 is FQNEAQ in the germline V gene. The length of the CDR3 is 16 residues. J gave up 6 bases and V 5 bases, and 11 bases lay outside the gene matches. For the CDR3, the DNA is TGTGCCAGCAGCAACCAAGCCCGGACAGGGGCCAATGAGCAGTTCTTC. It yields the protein CASSNQARTGANEQFF.

CDR3 coding DNA: TGCAGCGTTGAATGGACCGCGAGGGGAGAGACCCAGTACTTC. Protein product: CSVEWTARGETQYF. The V call is TRBV29-1, the J call TRBJ2-5; TRBD1 or TRBD2 may be the D gene (5 bases each). Looked up from germline, CDR1 is SQVTM and CDR2 is ANQGSEA. This CDR3 is built from 14 residues. V shed 2 bases and J shed 4 bases, with 14 bases lying between them.

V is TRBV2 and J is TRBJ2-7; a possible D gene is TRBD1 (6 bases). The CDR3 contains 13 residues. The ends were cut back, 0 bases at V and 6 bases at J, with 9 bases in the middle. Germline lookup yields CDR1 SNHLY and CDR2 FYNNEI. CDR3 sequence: CASSEATGLEQYF. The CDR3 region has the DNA TGTGCCAGCAGTGAAGCCACAGGGCTCGAGCAGTACTTC.

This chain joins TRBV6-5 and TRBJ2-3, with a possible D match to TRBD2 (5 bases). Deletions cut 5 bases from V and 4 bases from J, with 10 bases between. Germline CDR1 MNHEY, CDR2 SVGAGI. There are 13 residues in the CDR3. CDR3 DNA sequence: TGTGCCAGCAGTCGAGGGAAGTCAGATACGCAGTATTTT. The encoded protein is CASSRGKSDTQYF.

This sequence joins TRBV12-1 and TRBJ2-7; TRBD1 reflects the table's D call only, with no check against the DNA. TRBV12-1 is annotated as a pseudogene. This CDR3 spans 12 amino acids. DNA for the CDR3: TGTGCCAGCAGGCTCATCGGGACAGCCCTCAACTTC. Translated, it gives CASRLIGTALNF.

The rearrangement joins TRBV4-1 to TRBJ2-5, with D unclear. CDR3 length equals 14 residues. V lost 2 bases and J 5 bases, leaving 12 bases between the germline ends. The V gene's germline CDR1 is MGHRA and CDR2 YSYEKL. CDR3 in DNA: TGCGCCAGCAGCCAAATCGGGTCAGTGGAGACCCAGTACTTC. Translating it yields CASSQIGSVETQYF.

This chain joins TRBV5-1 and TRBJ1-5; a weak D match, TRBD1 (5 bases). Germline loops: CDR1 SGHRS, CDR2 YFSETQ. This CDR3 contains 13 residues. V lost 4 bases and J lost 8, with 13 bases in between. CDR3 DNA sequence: TGCGCCAGCAGCCGGACCGGGGGTGAGCCCCAGCATTTT. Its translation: CASSRTGGEPQHF.

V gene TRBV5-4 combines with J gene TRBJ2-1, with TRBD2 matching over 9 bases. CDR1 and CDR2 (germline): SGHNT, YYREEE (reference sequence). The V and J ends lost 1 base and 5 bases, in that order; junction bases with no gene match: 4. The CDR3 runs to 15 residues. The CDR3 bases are TGTGCCAGCAGCTTGTCGCTAGCGGGGAACAATGAGCAGTTCTTC. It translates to CASSLSLAGNNEQFF.

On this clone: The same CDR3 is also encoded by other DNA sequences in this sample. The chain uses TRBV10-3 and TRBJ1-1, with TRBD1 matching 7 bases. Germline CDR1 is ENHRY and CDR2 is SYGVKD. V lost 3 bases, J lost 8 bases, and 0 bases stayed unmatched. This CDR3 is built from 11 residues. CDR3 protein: CAISEGGEAFF. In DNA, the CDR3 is TGTGCCATCAGTGAAGGGGGCGAAGCTTTCTTT.

The CDR3 loop reads CASSFRGQSNEKLFF. The CDR3 DNA reads as TGTGCCAGCAGCTTCCGAGGACAATCTAATGAAAAACTGTTTTTT. This sequence joins TRBV5-4 and TRBJ1-4; TRBD1 might be the D (5 bases). Germline assignment: CDR1 SGHNT and CDR2 YYREEE (reference sequence). The CDR3 runs 15 residues. V was trimmed by 2 bases and J by 3 bases, leaving 11 bases between them. Using reference TRBV5-4 and TRBJ1-4 for the parts outside the CDR3, the full variable domain is ETGVTQSPTHLIKTRGQQVTLRCSSQSGHNTVSWYQQALGQGPQFIFQYYREEENGRGNFPPRFSGLQFPNYSSELNVNALELDDSALYLCASSFRGQSNEKLFFGSGTQLSVL.

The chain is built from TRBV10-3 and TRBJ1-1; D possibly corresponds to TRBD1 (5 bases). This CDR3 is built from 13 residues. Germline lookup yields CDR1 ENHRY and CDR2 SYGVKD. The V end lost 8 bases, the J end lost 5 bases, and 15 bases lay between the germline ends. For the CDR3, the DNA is TGTGCCATCGGGGGGGGTATGGGTACTGAAGCTTTCTTT. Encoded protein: CAIGGGMGTEAFF.

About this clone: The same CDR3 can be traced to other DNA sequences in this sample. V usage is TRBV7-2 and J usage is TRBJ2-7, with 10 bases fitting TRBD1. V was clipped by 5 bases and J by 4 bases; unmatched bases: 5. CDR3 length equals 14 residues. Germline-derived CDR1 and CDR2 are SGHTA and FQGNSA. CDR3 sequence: CASSLGQGGYEQYF. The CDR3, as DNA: TGTGCCAGCAGCCTCGGACAGGGGGGGTACGAGCAGTACTTC.

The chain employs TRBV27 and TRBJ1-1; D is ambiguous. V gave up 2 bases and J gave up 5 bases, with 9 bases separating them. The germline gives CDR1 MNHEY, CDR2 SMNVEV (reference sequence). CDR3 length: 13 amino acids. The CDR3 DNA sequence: TGTGCCAGCAGTTTAGGTGTTTCGACTGAAGCTTTCTTT. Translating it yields CASSLGVSTEAFF.